These T cell receptor beta chains were read from a single sample in a study of cytomegalovirus exposure and HLA in healthy donors. TCRdb's table, derived via immunoSEQ multiplex PCR, lists solely in-frame clones and lacks some. The sample has some 120,000 clones, roughly 86% seen once. The sequencing input was PBMCs. These receptors were collected from a man between 18 and 35 years old in good health and CMV-seronegative. The CDR3 runs from the conserved cysteine through the conserved F or W. A D gene is named only where the DNA matches it firmly. Clone sizes are given selectively: once, few, many, or a class where the clone is expanded.

. TRBJ1-2 once TRBV5-4 13 TGTGCCAGCAGCTTGGGGACAGTCTATGGCTACACCTTC CASSLGTVYGYTF
TRBD2 TRBJ2-3 . TRBV27 18 TGTGCCAGCAGTTTAAGTATAGCCCCTGCGGGGGACACAGATACGCAGTATTTT CASSLSIAPAGDTDTQYF
TRBD1 TRBJ1-1 few TRBV5-1 14 TGCGCCAGCAGCCGGGACAGGGGGCTTAGTGAAGCTTTCTTT CASSRDRGLSEAFF
. TRBJ2-1 few TRBV13 12 TGTGCCAGCAGCTTCCGGGACAATGAGCAGTTCTTC CASSFRDNEQFF
TRBD1 TRBJ1-5 few TRBV27 14 TGTGCCAGCGGCGTGGGACAGGGCAATCAGCCCCAGCATTTT CASGVGQGNQPQHF
TRBD2 TRBJ2-2 . TRBV9 15 TGTGCCAGCAGCGTCCGGGGGGCGAACACCGGGGAGCTGTTTTTT CASSVRGANTGELFF
TRBD2 TRBJ2-1 . TRBV9 16 TGTGCCAGCAGCCCTCGCGGGGGGCTCTCCTACAATGAGCAGTTCTTC CASSPRGGLSYNEQFF
. TRBJ1-6 once TRBV27 13 TGTGCCAGCAGTTTATCCCCCGCGGACAGCCACTACTTT CASSLSPADSHYF
. TRBJ1-2 . TRBV14 13 TGCGCCAGCAGCCCAAACAGGCTCTATGGCTACACCTTC CASSPNRLYGYTF
TRBD1 TRBJ2-7 . TRBV5-3 13 TGTGCCAGAAGCAGACAGGGTGTCTACGAGCAGTACTTC CARSRQGVYEQYF
. TRBJ2-3 few TRBV9 16 TGTGCCAGCAGCGTAGATGATAGCGGTAACACAGATACGCAGTATTTT CASSVDDSGNTDTQYF
TRBD1 TRBJ1-2 . TRBV29-1 13 TGCAGCGTCGGGACAGGGCCCGGCTATGGCTACACCTTC CSVGTGPGYGYTF
. TRBJ1-2 . TRBV13 12 TGTGCCAGCAGCCCGCAGGGGCATGGCTACACCTTC CASSPQGHGYTF
. TRBJ1-1 . TRBV5-4 12 TGTGCCAGCAGCTTTTCCAGCACTGAAGCTTTCTTT CASSFSSTEAFF
. TRBJ2-1 . TRBV19 14 TGTGCCAGTAGTATAACCGGGGCCTACAATGAGCAGTTCTTC CASSITGAYNEQFF
TRBD1 TRBJ1-2 . TRBV5-8 15 TGTGCCAGCAGTTTAAGGACAGGGGCCTCTCATGGCTACACCTTC CASSLRTGASHGYTF
TRBD1 TRBJ1-2 . TRBV6-5 14 TGTGCCAGCAGCCTCACAGGGGGCAAGTATGGCTACACCTTC CASSLTGGKYGYTF
. TRBJ1-1 . TRBV7-2 16 TGTGCCAGCAGCTTAGTTGGCGGGGGCCGGGACACTGAAGCTTTCTTT CASSLVGGGRDTEAFF
. TRBJ1-6 . TRBV19 12 TGTGCCAGTAGTAGAGATAATTCACCCCTCCACTTT CASSRDNSPLHF
TRBD1 TRBJ2-5 . TRBV5-1 16 TGCGCCAGCAGCTTTCGGACAGGGTTAGGACAAGAGACCCAGTACTTC CASSFRTGLGQETQYF
TRBD2 TRBJ2-5 . TRBV6-6 15 TGTGCCAGCAGTTACTTGCGGGGGGGCTTACAGACCCAGTACTTC CASSYLRGGLQTQYF
. TRBJ2-2 . TRBV9 15 TGTGCCAGCAGCGTAGAAAGAATAGCTAGGGGGGAGCTGTTTTTT CASSVERIARGELFF
. TRBJ1-3 . TRBV27 18 TGTGCCAGCAGTTCTACCGCCGGGACAATAATCTCTGGAAACACCATATATTTT CASSSTAGTIISGNTIYF
. TRBJ2-7 . TRBV6-6 12 TGTGCCAGCAGTTACGTATCCTACGAGCAGTACTTC CASSYVSYEQYF
. TRBJ1-1 . TRBV19 15 TGTGCCAGTAGTTGGGGGGGAGGGGTAGGGACTGAAGCTTTCTTT CASSWGGGVGTEAFF
. TRBJ1-1 . TRBV4-3 16 TGCGCCAGCAGCCTCGGCGGGGGGGGACTGAACACTGAAGCTTTCTTT CASSLGGGGLNTEAFF
. TRBJ2-7 . TRBV5-6 11 TGTGCCAGCAGCCGTTTCTTGGAGCAGTACTTC CASSRFLEQYF